The 11 T cell receptor beta chains given below trace back to one sample, sequenced in a study of T cell responses to AZD1222 COVID-19 vaccine. Measured with immunoSEQ multiplex PCR; TCRdb has only the in-frame clones, and not every one. This sample has 150,000 or so clones; about nine tenths occur once, and the top ten carry about 14%. The material was peripheral blood, obtained on day 0 of AZD1222 vaccination. These TCRs come from an adult in good health.

The chain recombines TRBV2 with TRBJ1-2; D is unresolved. V lost 4 bases and J 1 base, leaving 7 bases between the germline ends. This CDR3 comprises 13 residues. Germline CDR1 is SNHLY and CDR2 is FYNNEI. The CDR3 sequence: CASSVKGNYGYTF. DNA for the CDR3: TGTGCCAGCAGTGTGAAGGGTAACTATGGCTACACCTTC.

This clone has only one observation. The J gene is TRBJ1-2, the V gene TRBV11-2; D remains ambiguous. Looked up from germline, CDR1 is SGHAT and CDR2 is FQNNGV. This CDR3 contains 15 residues. Trimming removed 3 bases from V and 0 bases from J, with 11 bases in between. This chain's CDR3 is CASSFSAVANYGYTF. The CDR3 coding sequence is TGTGCCAGCAGCTTTTCGGCGGTAGCTAACTATGGCTACACCTTC.

To note about this clone: One end of the junction does not line up with germline, which may come from a read error. The chain recombines TRBV6-5 with TRBJ1-2; D unresolved. The CDR3 is 11 residues long. Germline V gene data show CDR1 as MNHEY and CDR2 as SVGAGI. In DNA form, the CDR3 reads TGTGCCAGCGCTACGAACTCTGGCTACACCTTC. It codes for CASATNSGYTF.

The rearrangement links TRBV7-2 to TRBJ2-3; no reliable D call. The length of the CDR3 is 12 residues. V lost 1 base to trimming and J lost 6 bases, with 5 bases between them. Germline lookup yields CDR1 SGHTA and CDR2 FQGNSA. In DNA form, the CDR3 reads TGTGCCAGCAGCTTAGATGGGGATACGCAGTATTTT. This encodes CASSLDGDTQYF.

Regarding this clone: The same CDR3 arises from other DNA sequences in this sample as well. J is TRBJ1-3 and V is TRBV7-2; D gene unclear. The CDR3 loop spans 13 amino acids. The V gene's germline CDR1 is SGHTA and CDR2 FQGNSA. The V end was cut by 1 base, the J end by 4 bases, with 5 bases between. CDR3 residues: CASSLGSGNTIYF. DNA for the CDR3: TGTGCCAGCAGCTTAGGTAGCGGAAACACCATATATTTT.

This chain connects TRBV10-3 to TRBJ2-5; D unresolved. This CDR3 is built from 16 residues. Trimming cost V 5 bases and J 5 bases, with 21 bases left between them. Germline-derived CDR1 and CDR2 are ENHRY and SYGVKD. CDR3: CAISQLGGNRPETQYF. The CDR3 nucleotides read TGTGCCATCAGTCAGCTGGGTGGTAACCGACCGGAGACCCAGTACTTC.

The J gene is TRBJ2-7, the V gene TRBV10-3; TRBD1 matches at 8 bases. CDR1 ENHRY and CDR2 SYGVKD come from the germline V gene. Trimming removed 4 bases from V and 2 bases from J; junction bases left unmatched: 4. The CDR3 length is 14 residues. CDR3 in DNA: TGTGCCATCAGTGTAGGGACAGGCACCTACGAGCAGTACTTC. Amino acid sequence: CAISVGTGTYEQYF.

V usage is TRBV3-1 (or the pseudogene TRBV3-2) and J usage is TRBJ2-1; TRBD1 agrees at 7 bases. V shed 0 bases and J 3 bases; nucleotides not matched to a gene: 5. This CDR3 region has 16 residues. The germline V gene encodes CDR1 LGHDT and CDR2 YNNKEL (reference sequence). The CDR3 spells CASSQDMGQFYNEQFF. CDR3 sequence (DNA): TGTGCCAGCAGCCAAGATATGGGACAGTTCTACAATGAGCAGTTCTTC.

This clone was recorded only once. V usage is TRBV6-6 and J usage is TRBJ1-5, with D perhaps TRBD1 (5 bases). This CDR3 spans 13 amino acids. Trimming took off 4 bases at V and 5 bases at J, with 9 bases between the two ends. Germline V gene lookup returns CDR1 MNHNY and CDR2 SVGAGI (reference sequence). The CDR3 here is CASSLTGDQPQHF. The CDR3 coding sequence is TGTGCCAGCAGTTTGACGGGGGATCAGCCCCAGCATTTT.

V and J are TRBV10-2 and TRBJ1-2; the match to TRBD1 covers 7 bases. After removal of 5 bases from V and 6 bases from J, the junction contained 3 bases not matched to a gene. Germline V CDR1 and CDR2: WSHSY, SAAADI. This CDR3 is 12 amino acids long. CDR3 loop: CASSPQGDGYTF. In DNA form, the CDR3 reads TGCGCCAGCAGTCCCCAGGGGGATGGCTACACCTTC.

The V gene is TRBV7-9, the J gene TRBJ1-1; D uncertain. The CDR3 is 12 amino acids. V was trimmed by 5 bases and J by 6 bases, leaving 10 bases between them. CDR1 is SEHNR and CDR2 is FQNEAQ in the germline V gene (reference sequence). CDR3 protein: CASSPARAEAFF. In nucleotides, the CDR3 is TGTGCCAGCAGCCCAGCGAGGGCTGAAGCTTTCTTT.